A selection of T cell receptor beta chains follows, all from one sample in a study of cytomegalovirus exposure and HLA in healthy donors. The repertoire was sequenced with immunoSEQ multiplex PCR; TCRdb's copy has only in-frame clones and lacks some. The repertoire holds 250,000 to 350,000 clones, 80% to 90% seen once, with 3.5% to 4% in the top ten. Sample: PBMCs. All receptors come from a man aged 35-49 years in good health and CMV-seropositive. CDR3s include the opening cysteine and the closing phenylalanine or tryptophan. Each record gives: clone size, D gene, V gene, J gene, CDR3 DNA, CDR3 protein. A D gene is named only where the DNA matches it firmly. Expanded clones get a size class; other rows say once, few or many, or leave the size out.

.	.	TRBV7-9	TRBJ2-1	TGTGCCATCGGGGTTCGATACAATGAGCAGTTCTTC	CAIGVRYNEQFF
.	TRBD2	TRBV28	TRBJ2-1	TGTGCCAGCAATACTCTAGCGGCACCCTTTAGCTCCTACAATGAGCAGTTCTTC	CASNTLAAPFSSYNEQFF
few	TRBD1	TRBV4-2	TRBJ2-7	TGTGCCAGCAGCCACGCTCGGACAGGGAACTACGAGCAGTACTTC	CASSHARTGNYEQYF
.	TRBD2	TRBV6-1	TRBJ2-5	TGTGCCAGCAGTGAAGCGAAACCGGGACTAGCGGGAGTTTTGGAAGAGACCCAGTACTTC	CASSEAKPGLAGVLEETQYF
.	.	TRBV7-2	TRBJ2-1	TGTGCCAGCAGCCCCCGGACTTCCTATCCTTACAATGAGCAGTTCTTC	CASSPRTSYPYNEQFF
.	.	TRBV10-3	TRBJ1-2	TGTGCCATCAGTGAGGCGGGCTATGGCTACACCTTC	CAISEAGYGYTF
.	TRBD2	TRBV7-9	TRBJ2-7	TGTGCCAGCAGCTTAGAGTCCGCCCGACTAGCGGGCGCCTACGAGCAGTACTTC	CASSLESARLAGAYEQYF
.	.	TRBV5-1	TRBJ2-4	TGCGCCAGCAGCTTGGGGCAGATGGCCGAAAGACTAGTCCTAGCCAAAAACATTCAGTACTTC	CASSLGQMAERLVLAKNIQYF
.	TRBD2	TRBV10-2	TRBJ2-1	TGCGCCAGCAGTGAGCCTCCGGGACTAGTGGAGCAGTTCTTC	CASSEPPGLVEQFF
.	.	TRBV5-6	TRBJ1-2	TGTGCCAGCAGCTTGGTAGGGCAGGGGTATGGCTACACCTTC	CASSLVGQGYGYTF
.	TRBD2	TRBV7-2	TRBJ2-3	TGTGCCAGCAGCATAGGGACCGATAGCGGGAGGGGAGATACGCAGTATTTT	CASSIGTDSGRGDTQYF
.	TRBD1	TRBV27	TRBJ2-7	TGTGCCAGCAGTTTGACAGGGGGCCACGAGCAGTACTTC	CASSLTGGHEQYF
.	TRBD1	TRBV14	TRBJ1-2	TGTGCCAGCAGCCAAATAGACAGGGACGGCGGCTACACCTTC	CASSQIDRDGGYTF
.	.	TRBV7-9	TRBJ1-4	TGTGCCAGCAGCCGAAGCGGGGCTAATGAAAAACTGTTTTTT	CASSRSGANEKLFF
few	.	TRBV6-1	TRBJ1-3	TGTGCCAGCAGTGGACCGGACAGAGGAAACACCATATATTTT	CASSGPDRGNTIYF
.	.	TRBV19	TRBJ2-3	TGTGCCAGTACAGCGACGAGAGGCACAGATACGCAGTATTTT	CASTATRGTDTQYF
.	TRBD2	TRBV6-5	TRBJ2-7	TGTGCCAGCAGCCGACTAGCGGGTGGCTACGAGCAGTACTTC	CASSRLAGGYEQYF
.	TRBD1	TRBV5-4	TRBJ2-3	TGTGCCAGCAGCTTGGGGGCAGGCAGGGGGTTCACAGATACGCAGTATTTT	CASSLGAGRGFTDTQYF
.	.	TRBV5-4	TRBJ2-3	TGTGCCAGCAGCCCTCGGGAGAGGGATACGCAGTATTTT	CASSPRERDTQYF
few	TRBD1	TRBV2	TRBJ2-7	TGTGCCAGCAGGCCGGGACAGGCCACCTACGAGCAGTACTTC	CASRPGQATYEQYF
.	TRBD2	TRBV7-2	TRBJ2-7	TGTGCCAGCAGCTTAGCGAGCGGGACGAGCTCCTACGAGCAGTACTTC	CASSLASGTSSYEQYF
.	.	TRBV1	TRBJ1-3	TGCACCAGCAGCCAAGATCAGGGACTCTCTGGAAACACCATATATTTT	CTSSQDQGLSGNTIYF
.	.	TRBV11-2	TRBJ2-7	TGTGCCAGCAGCTTAGAGGCGGGGGCTACGTTCGAGCAGTACTTC	CASSLEAGATFEQYF
.	.	TRBV23-1	TRBJ1-2	TGCGCCAGCAGTCAATGGTACAGTGGGTGCGATGGCTACACCTTC	CASSQWYSGCDGYTF
.	TRBD1	TRBV13	TRBJ2-2	TGTGCCAGCAGCTATAATACAGGGGGTAACACCGGGGAGCTGTTTTTT	CASSYNTGGNTGELFF
.	.	TRBV14	TRBJ2-5	TGTGCCAGCAGCCTCGGACTGTTACAAGAGACCCAGTACTTC	CASSLGLLQETQYF
.	.	TRBV29-1	TRBJ2-3	TGCAGCGTCCAGCTCGGGGCGCAGTATTTT	CSVQLGAQYF
once	TRBD2	TRBV18	TRBJ2-7	TGTGCCAGCTCGCGACTAGCGGGCCTCTCCTACGAGCAGTACTTC	CASSRLAGLSYEQYF
.	TRBD1	TRBV7-9	TRBJ1-1	TGTGCCAGCAGCTTAGCGGAGGGGGCACTGGCTGAAGCTTTCTTT	CASSLAEGALAEAFF
.	.	TRBV6-1	TRBJ1-2	TGTGCCAGCAGTGAAGCGTATATCCCTCCCCGGCCCCTAAGGGGCTATGGCTACACCTTC	CASSEAYIPPRPLRGYGYTF
.	TRBD2	TRBV5-4	TRBJ2-1	TGTGCCAGCAGCATCCCCGGGACTACTGGGTTCTTC	CASSIPGTTGFF
.	.	TRBV2	TRBJ2-3	TGTGCCAGCAGTGAAAGGACAGGGTGGGGGAGGGCCATCCCCCCAGATACGCAGTATTTT	CASSERTGWGRAIPPDTQYF
.	.	TRBV18	TRBJ2-6	TGTGCCAGCTCACCACCGTCTCTATCTGGGGCCAACGTCCTGACTTTC	CASSPPSLSGANVLTF
.	TRBD2	TRBV11-2	TRBJ2-7	TGTGCCAGCAGCTTCAGCGGGAATCTCTACGAGCAGTACTTC	CASSFSGNLYEQYF
.	.	TRBV4-1	TRBJ2-7	TGCGCCAGCAGCCAAGATCCCTCCGGGAACAAAGAGCAGTACTTC	CASSQDPSGNKEQYF
.	TRBD1	TRBV19	TRBJ1-3	TGTGCCAGTAGTATGAGGGGACAGCCTTCTGGAAACACCATATATTTT	CASSMRGQPSGNTIYF
.	TRBD2	TRBV7-9	TRBJ2-2	TGTGCCAGCAGCCCGGGGGGGTCCGGGGAGCTGTTTTTT	CASSPGGSGELFF
.	TRBD2	TRBV28	TRBJ2-1	TGTGCCAGCACCCGAGCGGGAGGGCTATACAATGAGCAGTTCTTC	CASTRAGGLYNEQFF
.	.	TRBV27	TRBJ2-2	TGTGCCAGCAGTCCCCGAGGAGGGGGCCGAACCGGGGAGCTGTTTTTT	CASSPRGGGRTGELFF
.	TRBD2	TRBV10-2	TRBJ2-7	TGCGCCAGCAGCTCTAGCGGGAGTCCCTCCGAGCAGTACTTC	CASSSSGSPSEQYF
few	TRBD1	TRBV5-1	TRBJ1-1	TGCGCCAGCAGTACGACAGGGATCCCTGAAGCTTTCTTT	CASSTTGIPEAFF
.	TRBD2	TRBV5-4	TRBJ2-2	TGTGCCAGCACCCTCCGGGGGGGGGACACCGGGGAGCTGTTTTTT	CASTLRGGDTGELFF
.	.	TRBV4-1	TRBJ2-7	TGCGCCAGCAGCCGGGCTCTGCACGCAGGGGATACCTACGAGCAGTACTTC	CASSRALHAGDTYEQYF
.	TRBD1	TRBV6-1	TRBJ2-5	TGTGCCAGCAGAAACAGGGGGCAAGAGACCCAGTACTTC	CASRNRGQETQYF
once	.	TRBV2	TRBJ2-7	TGTGCCAGCAGTGCTGCAGCGAGCTCCTACGAGCAGTACTTC	CASSAAASSYEQYF
.	TRBD2	TRBV28	TRBJ2-7	TGTGCCAGCAGTTTCTTTATCGGGACTACCAGCTCCTACGAGCAGTACTTC	CASSFFIGTTSSYEQYF
.	TRBD2	TRBV29-1	TRBJ2-1	TGCAGCGTTGTAGGCCTAAGCGGGAGCTCCTACAATGAGCAGTTCTTC	CSVVGLSGSSYNEQFF
few	TRBD1	TRBV5-1	TRBJ2-1	TGCGCCAGCACCGGGACCGGGACAGAATCCTACAATGAGCAGTTCTTC	CASTGTGTESYNEQFF
.	.	TRBV6-5	TRBJ1-3	TGTGCCAGCAGTTCGGAAACGCCGGGGGTTGGAAACACCATATATTTT	CASSSETPGVGNTIYF